The sequence of this T cell receptor beta chain was determined in a study of blood T cell repertoires in COVID-19. Study-level background: Researchers got acute and convalescent COVID-19 samples from the United States, Italy and Spain.

TCRdb's copy holds only in-frame clones and misses some; the assay was immunoSEQ multiplex PCR. The sample shows fewer than 250,000 clones, around 86% of them seen only once. The specimen was peripheral blood. The clonotype comes from a man between 50 and 59 years old with COVID-19, enrolled during active disease.

The CDR3 sequence: CASSFSNEQFF. CDR3 nucleotides: TGTGCCAGCAGCTTTAGCAATGAGCAGTTCTTC. The chain combines TRBV11-2 with TRBJ2-1; D is unclear. The V end lost 3 bases, the J end lost 6 bases, and 3 bases lay between the germline ends. Germline V gene lookup returns CDR1 SGHAT and CDR2 FQNNGV. This CDR3 spans 11 amino acids.